Given below is one T cell receptor beta chain in context. The protocol was immunoSEQ multiplex PCR, while the TCRdb copy is restricted to in-frame clones and leaves out a portion. Of approximately 120,000 clones in the sample, roughly 89% were seen once. These data originate in a study of T cell responses to AZD1222 COVID-19 vaccine. CDR1 and CDR2 (germline): MNHNS, SASEGT. The CDR3 totals 15 residues. Trimming removed 5 bases at V and 2 bases at J, with 12 bases between. The sample in question was peripheral blood, obtained on day 0 of AZD1222 vaccination. This sequence originates from an adult in good health. This chain joins TRBV6-1 and TRBJ1-4; D unresolved. This chain's CDR3 is CASSTRGGTNEKLFF. CDR3 nucleotides: TGTGCCAGCAGTACTCGGGGAGGGACTAATGAAAAACTGTTTTTT.